This TCR beta chain came from a study of CD8+ T cells in alopecia areata. Study information: For 6 to 18 months, tofacitinib was taken, and 6 months off drug followed.

RNA was extracted and reverse transcribed into cDNA as the sequencing template. Assay: immunoSEQ multiplex PCR; the TCRdb copy retains only in-frame clones and omits some. Of fewer than 150,000 clones listed, around 58% are singletons. Findings and caveats of the study: Clonality in lesional scalp, especially alopecia totalis/universalis, exceeded that of normal scalp. Both scalp clonality and the expanded CD8+ clones among the top 100 showed a significant decrease with tofacitinib.

This clone was recorded a few times. Its cognate antigen is unknown. Regarding treatment: oral pan-JAK inhibitor, 5-10 mg twice daily. From PBMCs, CD4+ and CD8+ T cells were sorted. This CDR3 has 10 amino acids. Trimming took off 6 bases at V and 5 bases at J, with 7 bases between the two ends. Germline V CDR1 and CDR2: SQVTM, ANQGSEA. The TCR originated in a human donor with alopecia areata. The J gene is TRBJ2-5, the V gene TRBV29-1; D uncertain. Here the sequenced sample was CD8+ T cells sorted from blood, taken at week 4, from a patient treated with tofacitinib. The CDR3 bases are TGCAGCGTACATGGGGAGACCCAGTACTTC. As protein: CSVHGETQYF.